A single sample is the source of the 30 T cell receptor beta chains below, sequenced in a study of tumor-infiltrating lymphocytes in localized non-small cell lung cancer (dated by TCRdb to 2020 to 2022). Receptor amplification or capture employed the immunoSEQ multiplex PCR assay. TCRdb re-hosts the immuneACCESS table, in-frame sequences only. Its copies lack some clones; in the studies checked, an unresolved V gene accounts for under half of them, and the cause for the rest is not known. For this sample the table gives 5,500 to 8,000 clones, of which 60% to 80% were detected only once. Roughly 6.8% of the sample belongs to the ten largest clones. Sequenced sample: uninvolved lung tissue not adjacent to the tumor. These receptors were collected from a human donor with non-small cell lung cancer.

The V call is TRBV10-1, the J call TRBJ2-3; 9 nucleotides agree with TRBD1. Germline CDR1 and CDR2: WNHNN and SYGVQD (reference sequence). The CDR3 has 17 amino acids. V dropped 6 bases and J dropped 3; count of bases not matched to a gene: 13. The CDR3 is CASRGTGPGGRTDTQYF. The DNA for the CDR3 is TGCGCCAGCAGAGGGACAGGGCCGGGGGGCCGAACAGATACGCAGTATTTT.

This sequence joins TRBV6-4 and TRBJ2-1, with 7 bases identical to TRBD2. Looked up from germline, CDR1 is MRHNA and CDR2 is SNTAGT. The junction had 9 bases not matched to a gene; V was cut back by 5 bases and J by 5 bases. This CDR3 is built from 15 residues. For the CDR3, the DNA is TGTGCCAGCAGTCAATTCGGGGGGAGCAACAATGAGCAGTTCTTC. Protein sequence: CASSQFGGSNNEQFF.

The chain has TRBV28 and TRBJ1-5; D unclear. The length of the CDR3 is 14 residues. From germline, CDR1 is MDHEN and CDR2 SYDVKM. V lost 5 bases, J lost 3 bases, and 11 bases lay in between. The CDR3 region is CASSPDRDNQPQHF. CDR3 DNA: TGTGCCAGCAGTCCAGACCGAGACAATCAGCCCCAGCATTTT.

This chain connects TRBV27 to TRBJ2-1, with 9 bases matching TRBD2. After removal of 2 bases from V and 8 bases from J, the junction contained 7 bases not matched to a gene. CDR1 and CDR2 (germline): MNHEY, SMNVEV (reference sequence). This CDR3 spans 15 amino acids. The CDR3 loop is CASSLTGLAPHEQFF. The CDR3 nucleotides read TGTGCCAGCAGTTTAACGGGACTAGCCCCCCATGAGCAGTTCTTC.

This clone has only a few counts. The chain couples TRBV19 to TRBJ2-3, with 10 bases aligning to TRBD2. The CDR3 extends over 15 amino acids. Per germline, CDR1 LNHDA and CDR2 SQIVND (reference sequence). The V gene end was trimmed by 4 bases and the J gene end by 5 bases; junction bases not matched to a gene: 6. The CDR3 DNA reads TGTGCCAGTAGTAGGCTAGCGGGAGAGGGAGATACGCAGTATTTT. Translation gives CASSRLAGEGDTQYF.

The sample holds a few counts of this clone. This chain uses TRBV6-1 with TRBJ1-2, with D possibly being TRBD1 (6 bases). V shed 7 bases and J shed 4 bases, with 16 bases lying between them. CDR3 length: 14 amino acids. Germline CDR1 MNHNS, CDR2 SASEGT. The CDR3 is CASKQGYGVYGYTF. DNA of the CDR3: TGTGCCAGCAAGCAGGGGTACGGCGTCTATGGCTACACCTTC.

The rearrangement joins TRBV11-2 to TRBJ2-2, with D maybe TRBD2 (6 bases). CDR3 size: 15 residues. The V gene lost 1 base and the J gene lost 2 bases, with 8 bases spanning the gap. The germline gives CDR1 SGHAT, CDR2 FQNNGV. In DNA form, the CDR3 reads TGTGCCAGCAGCTTAGCGGGGACTAACACCGGGGAGCTGTTTTTT. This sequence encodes CASSLAGTNTGELFF. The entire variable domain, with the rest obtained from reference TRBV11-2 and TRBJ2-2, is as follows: EAGVAQSPRYKIIEKRQSVAFWCNPISGHATLYWYQQILGQGPKLLIQFQNNGVVDDSQLPKDRFSAERLKGVDSTLKIQPAKLEDSAVYLCASSLAGTNTGELFFGEGSRLTVL.

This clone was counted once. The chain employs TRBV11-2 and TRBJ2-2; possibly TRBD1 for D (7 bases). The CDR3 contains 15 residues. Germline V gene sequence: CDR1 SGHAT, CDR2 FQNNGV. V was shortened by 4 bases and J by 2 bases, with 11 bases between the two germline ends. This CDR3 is CASSSTGTNTGELFF. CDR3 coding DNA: TGTGCCAGCAGCTCGACAGGGACTAACACCGGGGAGCTGTTTTTT. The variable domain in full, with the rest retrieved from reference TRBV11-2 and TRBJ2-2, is EAGVAQSPRYKIIEKRQSVAFWCNPISGHATLYWYQQILGQGPKLLIQFQNNGVVDDSQLPKDRFSAERLKGVDSTLKIQPAKLEDSAVYLCASSSTGTNTGELFFGEGSRLTVL.

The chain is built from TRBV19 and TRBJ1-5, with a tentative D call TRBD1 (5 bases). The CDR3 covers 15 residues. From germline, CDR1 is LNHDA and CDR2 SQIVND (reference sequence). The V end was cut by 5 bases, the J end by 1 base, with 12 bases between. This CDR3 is CASSYPRGSNQPQHF. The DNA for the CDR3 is TGTGCCAGTAGTTACCCCCGGGGGAGCAATCAGCCCCAGCATTTT. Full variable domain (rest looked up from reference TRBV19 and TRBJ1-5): DGGITQSPKYLFRKEGQNVTLSCEQNLNHDAMYWYRQDPGQGLRLIYYSQIVNDFQKGDIAEGYSVSREKKESFPLTVTSAQKNPTAFYLCASSYPRGSNQPQHFGDGTRLSIL.

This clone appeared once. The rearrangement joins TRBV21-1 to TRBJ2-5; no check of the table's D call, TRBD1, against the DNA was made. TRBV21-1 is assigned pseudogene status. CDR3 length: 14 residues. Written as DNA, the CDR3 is TGTGCCAGCAGCCCTCGGACAGGGGAAGAGACCCAGTACTTC. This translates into CASSPRTGEETQYF.

The CDR3 coding sequence is TGTGCCAGCAGCTTAGGGACAGGGGTTGCAGCTAATGAAAAACTGTTTTTT. Its translation is CASSLGTGVAANEKLFF. The chain is built from TRBV7-2 and TRBJ1-4; 9 nucleotides agree with TRBD1. The CDR3 totals 17 residues. From germline, CDR1 is SGHTA and CDR2 FQGNSA. Trimming at V came to 1 base and at J to 3 bases, leaving 6 bases not matched to a gene. The full variable domain, completed using reference TRBV7-2 and TRBJ1-4, is GAGVSQSPSNKVTEKGKDVELRCDPISGHTALYWYRQSLGQGLEFLIYFQGNSAPDKSGLPSDRFSAERTGGSVSTLTIQRTQQEDSAVYLCASSLGTGVAANEKLFFGSGTQLSVL.

The CDR3 sequence is CASSASGSGETQYF. The CDR3 bases are TGTGCCAGCAGCGCTAGCGGGAGCGGAGAGACCCAGTACTTC. The V and J genes are TRBV7-3 and TRBJ2-5; 10 positions match TRBD2. This CDR3 comprises 14 residues. V shed 5 bases and J 4 bases; nucleotides not matched to a gene: 4. In germline, CDR1 is SGHTA, CDR2 FQGTGA.

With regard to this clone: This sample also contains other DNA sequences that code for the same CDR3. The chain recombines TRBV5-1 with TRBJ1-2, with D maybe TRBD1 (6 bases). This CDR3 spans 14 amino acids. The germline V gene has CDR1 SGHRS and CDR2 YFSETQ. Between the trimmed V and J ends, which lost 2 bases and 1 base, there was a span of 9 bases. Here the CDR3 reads CASSFRDINYGYTF. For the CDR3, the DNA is TGCGCCAGCAGCTTCAGGGACATTAACTATGGCTACACCTTC. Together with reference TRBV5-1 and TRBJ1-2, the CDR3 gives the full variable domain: KAGVTQTPRYLIKTRGQQVTLSCSPISGHRSVSWYQQTPGQGLQFLFEYFSETQRNKGNFPGRFSGRQFSNSRSEMNVSTLELGDSALYLCASSFRDINYGYTFGSGTRLTVV.

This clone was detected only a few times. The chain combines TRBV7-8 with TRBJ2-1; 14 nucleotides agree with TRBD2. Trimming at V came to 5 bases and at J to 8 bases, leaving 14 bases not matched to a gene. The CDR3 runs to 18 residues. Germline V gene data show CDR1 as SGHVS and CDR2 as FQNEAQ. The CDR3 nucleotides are TGTGCCAGCAGCCCGACTAGCGGGAGGGCAAGGAGTTTCTATGAGCAGTTCTTC. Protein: CASSPTSGRARSFYEQFF.

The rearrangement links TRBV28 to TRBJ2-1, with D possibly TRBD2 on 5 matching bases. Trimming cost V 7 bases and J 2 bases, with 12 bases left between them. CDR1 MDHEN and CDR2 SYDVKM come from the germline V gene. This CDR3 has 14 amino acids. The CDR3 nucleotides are TGTGCCAGCACGCTAGCCTCGGCCTACAATGAGCAGTTCTTC. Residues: CASTLASAYNEQFF.

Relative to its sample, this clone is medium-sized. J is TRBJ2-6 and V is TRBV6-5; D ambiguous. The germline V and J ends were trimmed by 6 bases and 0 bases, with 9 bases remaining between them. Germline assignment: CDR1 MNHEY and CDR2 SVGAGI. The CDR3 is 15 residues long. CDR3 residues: CASSWAPSGANVLTF. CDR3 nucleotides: TGTGCCAGCAGCTGGGCTCCCTCTGGGGCCAACGTCCTGACTTTC.

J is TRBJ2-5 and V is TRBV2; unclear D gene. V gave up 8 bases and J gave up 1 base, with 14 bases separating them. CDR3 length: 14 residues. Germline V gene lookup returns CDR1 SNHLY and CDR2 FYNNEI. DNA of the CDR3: TGTGCCAGCCACCTCGCCCGAAGCCAAGAGACCCAGTACTTC. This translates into CASHLARSQETQYF.

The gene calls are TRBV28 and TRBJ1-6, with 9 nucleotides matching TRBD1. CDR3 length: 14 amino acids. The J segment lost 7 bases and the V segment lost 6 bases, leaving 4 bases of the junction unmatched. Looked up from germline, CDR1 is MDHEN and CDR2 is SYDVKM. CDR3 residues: CASRRDRVNSPLHF. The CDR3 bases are TGTGCCAGCAGAAGGGACAGGGTGAATTCACCCCTCCACTTT.

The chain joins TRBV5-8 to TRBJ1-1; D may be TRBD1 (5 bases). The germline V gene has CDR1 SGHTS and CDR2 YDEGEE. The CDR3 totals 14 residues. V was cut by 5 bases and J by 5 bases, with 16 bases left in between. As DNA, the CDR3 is TGTGCCAGCAGGGGGGATGTTTTGGGGACTGAAGCTTTCTTT. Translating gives CASRGDVLGTEAFF.

CDR3 region: CASSLVGGTAAQYF. The CDR3 DNA follows: TGTGCCAGCAGCTTAGTAGGGGGGACTGCCGCGCAGTACTTC. This chain uses TRBV7-2 with TRBJ2-7; D may be TRBD1 or TRBD2 (6 bases each). The CDR3 contains 14 residues. CDR1 is SGHTA, CDR2 FQGNSA, per germline. The germline V and J ends were trimmed by 1 base and 9 bases, with 16 bases remaining between them. Variable domain in full (rest from reference TRBV7-2 and TRBJ2-7): GAGVSQSPSNKVTEKGKDVELRCDPISGHTALYWYRQSLGQGLEFLIYFQGNSAPDKSGLPSDRFSAERTGGSVSTLTIQRTQQEDSAVYLCASSLVGGTAAQYFGPGTRLTVT.

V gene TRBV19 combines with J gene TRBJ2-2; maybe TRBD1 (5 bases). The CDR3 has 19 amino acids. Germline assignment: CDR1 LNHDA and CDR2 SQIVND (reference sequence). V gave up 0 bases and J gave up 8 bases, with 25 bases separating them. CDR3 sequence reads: CASSIDPIQGYMARGELFF. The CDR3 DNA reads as TGTGCCAGTAGTATAGATCCCATCCAGGGATATATGGCCCGGGGGGAGCTGTTTTTT. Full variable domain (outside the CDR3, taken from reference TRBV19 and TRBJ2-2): DGGITQSPKYLFRKEGQNVTLSCEQNLNHDAMYWYRQDPGQGLRLIYYSQIVNDFQKGDIAEGYSVSREKKESFPLTVTSAQKNPTAFYLCASSIDPIQGYMARGELFFGEGSRLTVL.

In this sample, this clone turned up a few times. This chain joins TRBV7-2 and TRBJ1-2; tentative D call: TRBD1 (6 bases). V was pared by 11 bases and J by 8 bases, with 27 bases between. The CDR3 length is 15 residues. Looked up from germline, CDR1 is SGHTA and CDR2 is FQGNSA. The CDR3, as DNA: TGTGCCGCGAAGGGGGTGACGGGCCAGAGGGGGGGCTACACCTTC. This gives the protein CAAKGVTGQRGGYTF.

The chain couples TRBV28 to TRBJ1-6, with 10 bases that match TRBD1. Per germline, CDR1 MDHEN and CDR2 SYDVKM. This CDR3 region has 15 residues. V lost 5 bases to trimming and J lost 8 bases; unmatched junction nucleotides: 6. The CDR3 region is CASSMTGGAHSPLHF. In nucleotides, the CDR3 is TGTGCCAGCAGTATGACAGGGGGCGCGCATTCACCCCTCCACTTT.

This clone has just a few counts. The CDR3 region has the DNA TGTGCCAGCAAGTCAGGGGCAATTAACTATGGCTACACCTTC. This encodes CASKSGAINYGYTF. The chain employs TRBV28 and TRBJ1-2; maybe TRBD1 (6 bases). V lost 7 bases and J lost 1, with 13 bases in between. Looked up from germline, CDR1 is MDHEN and CDR2 is SYDVKM. The CDR3 totals 14 residues.

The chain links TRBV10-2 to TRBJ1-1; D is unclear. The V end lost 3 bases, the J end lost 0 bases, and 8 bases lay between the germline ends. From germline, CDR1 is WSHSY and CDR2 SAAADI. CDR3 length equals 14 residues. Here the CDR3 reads CASSEPGMNTEAFF. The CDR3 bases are TGCGCCAGCAGTGAACCAGGAATGAACACTGAAGCTTTCTTT.

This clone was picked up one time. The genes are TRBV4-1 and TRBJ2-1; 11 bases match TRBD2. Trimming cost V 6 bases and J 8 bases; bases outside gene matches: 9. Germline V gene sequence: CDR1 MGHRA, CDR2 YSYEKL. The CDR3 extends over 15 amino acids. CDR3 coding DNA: TGCGCCAGCAGGGGGACTAGCGGCCCCTGGGATGAGCAGTTCTTC. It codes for CASRGTSGPWDEQFF.

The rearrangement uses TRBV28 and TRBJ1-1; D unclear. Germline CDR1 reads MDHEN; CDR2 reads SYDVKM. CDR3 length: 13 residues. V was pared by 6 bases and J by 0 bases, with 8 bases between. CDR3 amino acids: CASREDLNTEAFF. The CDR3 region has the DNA TGTGCCAGCAGGGAAGACTTGAACACTGAAGCTTTCTTT.

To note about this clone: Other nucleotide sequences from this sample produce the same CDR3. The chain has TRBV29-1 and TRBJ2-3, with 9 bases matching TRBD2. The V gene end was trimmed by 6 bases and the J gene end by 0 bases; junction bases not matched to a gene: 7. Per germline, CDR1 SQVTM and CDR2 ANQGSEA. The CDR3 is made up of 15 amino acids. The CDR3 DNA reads TGCAGCGTAGTAGCGGGGGCGCACAGCACAGATACGCAGTATTTT. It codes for CSVVAGAHSTDTQYF.

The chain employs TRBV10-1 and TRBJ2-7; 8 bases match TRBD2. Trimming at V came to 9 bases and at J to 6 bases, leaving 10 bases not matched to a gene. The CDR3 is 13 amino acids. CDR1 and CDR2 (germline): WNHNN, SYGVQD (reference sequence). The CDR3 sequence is CASSSRAGGEQYF. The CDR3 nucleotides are TGCGCCAGTTCGAGCCGGGCGGGGGGCGAGCAGTACTTC.

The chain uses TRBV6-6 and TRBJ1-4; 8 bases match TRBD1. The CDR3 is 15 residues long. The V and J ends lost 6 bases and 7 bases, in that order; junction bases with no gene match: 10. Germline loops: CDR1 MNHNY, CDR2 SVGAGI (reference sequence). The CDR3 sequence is CASSKGQGQGEKLFF. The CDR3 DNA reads TGTGCCAGCAGCAAAGGACAGGGCCAGGGTGAAAAACTGTTTTTT.